Listed below are T cell receptor beta chains from one sample, sequenced in a study of T cell repertoires in cytomegalovirus infection. MiXCR was run by TCRdb on the reads, yielding one entry per CDR3 protein. The sample carries fewer than 300,000 distinct CDR3 sequences, about 26% recorded once. The material sequenced was PBMCs. Receptor source: a human donor in good health (CMV status not recorded). Some clones in this sample may be carry-over from other donors' samples. CDR3s include the opening cysteine and the closing phenylalanine or tryptophan. D genes are given only for firm matches. Clone size is given for some rows only: seen once, a few or many times, or a class if the clone is expanded.

clone_size,d_call,v_call,j_call,cdr3_nt,cdr3_aa
.,.,TRBV11-2,TRBJ2-7,TGTGCCAGCAGCCCGATGGGGGGATTGAGGGAGTACGAGCAGTACTTC,CASSPMGGLREYEQYF
few,TRBD2,TRBV9,TRBJ2-1,TGTGCCAGCAGCACAGGACCCCTAGCGGGAGGTTCCTACAATGAGCAGTTCTTC,CASSTGPLAGGSYNEQFF
many,.,TRBV7-2,TRBJ2-7,TGTGCCAGCAGACCCGCCCTCGGCGGGACCTACGAGCAGTACTTC,CASRPALGGTYEQYF
.,TRBD1,TRBV7-2,TRBJ2-1,TGTGCCAGCAGCGGTGGACAGGGGGGGTACAATGAGCAGTTCTTC,CASSGGQGGYNEQFF
.,.,TRBV2,TRBJ2-7,TGTGCCAGCAGACCCCAACTGGCGGGAAGTACCGAGCAGTACTTC,CASRPQLAGSTEQYF
few,.,TRBV7-6,TRBJ2-1,TGTGCCAGCAGCTTAGTTGGACCCCCCCGTGTTAATGAGCAGTTCTTC,CASSLVGPPRVNEQFF
few,TRBD2,TRBV6-1,TRBJ2-1,TGTGCCAGCAGCAGGGGGACTAGCCTCGCCAATGAGCAGTTCTTC,CASSRGTSLANEQFF
few,TRBD2,TRBV20-1,TRBJ2-3,TGCAGTGCTAGTGTTCTTAGCGGGAGCTGGACAGATACGCAGTATTTT,CSASVLSGSWTDTQYF
.,TRBD1,TRBV7-6,TRBJ2-7,TGTGCCAGCAGCAAGGAGACAGGGCGACTAAACTTC,CASSKETGRLNF
few,.,TRBV20-1,TRBJ2-4,TGCAGTGCTAGGAGAAGTCGGGATCCGGTCAACATTCAGTACTTC,CSARRSRDPVNIQYF
few,.,TRBV20-1,TRBJ1-5,TGCAGTGCCATGGGACATACCAGCAATCAGCCCCAGCATTTT,CSAMGHTSNQPQHF
.,TRBD1,TRBV27,TRBJ2-7,TGTGCCAGCAGTATAAGGGACAGGCCCCCTTACGAGCAGTACTTC,CASSIRDRPPYEQYF
few,.,TRBV12-3/TRBV12-4,TRBJ2-7,TGTGCCAGCAGGCCCCCGGGACTCCAGGGAGGCGAGCAGTACTTC,CASRPPGLQGGEQYF
.,.,TRBV6-6,TRBJ2-7,TGTGCCAGCAGTCCTCTCGTGGGGAGCAACGAGCAGTACTTC,CASSPLVGSNEQYF
.,TRBD1,TRBV6-6,TRBJ2-7,TGTGCCAGCAGTTACCCTTTAGGGGGCAGGGAGCAGTACTTC,CASSYPLGGREQYF
.,.,TRBV6-5,TRBJ1-6,TGTGCCAGCAGTCCGGGGCCATATAATTCACCCCTCCACTTT,CASSPGPYNSPLHF
few,.,TRBV9,TRBJ2-7,TGTGCCAGCAGCGTAGCGGTAAGCTCCTACGAGCAGTACTTC,CASSVAVSSYEQYF
many,.,TRBV4-1,TRBJ2-5,TGCGCCAGCAGCCATCGGCACCCTTTTGTGGAGACCCAGTACTTC,CASSHRHPFVETQYF
many,TRBD1,TRBV11-3,TRBJ1-2,TGTGCCAGCAGCCCCTCGGGACAGGGCAACTATGGCTACACCTTC,CASSPSGQGNYGYTF
.,TRBD1,TRBV27,TRBJ2-2,TGTGCCAGCAGGTCCTGGGACAGGGGGCCCGGGGAGCTGTTTTTT,CASRSWDRGPGELFF
.,.,TRBV28,TRBJ1-5,TGTGCCAGCAGTGCCCTTTCCGGCCACAATCAGCCCCAGCATTTT,CASSALSGHNQPQHF
many,.,TRBV7-2,TRBJ2-7,TGTGCCAGCAGCTGGGGTTGGCAGGGAGGCAACGAGCAGTACTTC,CASSWGWQGGNEQYF
.,.,TRBV10-3,TRBJ1-4,TGTGCCATCAGTGAAGACAGTCCGGGGAAAGGGAAACTGTTTTTT,CAISEDSPGKGKLFF
many,.,TRBV15,TRBJ1-5,TGTGCCACCAGCCGAGTAGGATTGGGGGCAGATCAGCCCCAGCATTTT,CATSRVGLGADQPQHF
.,TRBD1,TRBV5-1,TRBJ2-2,TGCGCCAGCAGCTCCACCCCAGGGGGAACCACCGGGGAGCTGTTTTTT,CASSSTPGGTTGELFF
many,.,TRBV12-3/TRBV12-4,TRBJ2-1,TGTGCCAGCAGTTTTTCGTGGAGGGGCTCCTACAATGAGCAGTTCTTC,CASSFSWRGSYNEQFF
.,TRBD2,TRBV15,TRBJ2-2,TGTGCCACCAGCAGAGTGGGGCCTAGCGGGAGAGGCGGGGAGCTGTTTTTT,CATSRVGPSGRGGELFF
many,.,TRBV27,TRBJ1-6,TGTGCCAGCAGTTTTGGGACCAGTAATTCACCCCTCCACTTT,CASSFGTSNSPLHF
many,.,TRBV7-2,TRBJ2-7,TGTGCCAGCAGCTCTTTACACTCCTACGAGCAGTACTTC,CASSSLHSYEQYF
many,.,TRBV6-1,TRBJ2-5,TGTGCCAGTGTCAGGGGTGAGACCCAGTACTTC,CASVRGETQYF
few,.,TRBV7-2,TRBJ1-2,TGTGCCAGCAGCTTAGGCCAGGGGTGGAAAGGCTACACCTTC,CASSLGQGWKGYTF
once,TRBD2,TRBV28,TRBJ2-2,TGTGCCAGCAGTCCACTAGCGGGAGGCCCCGGGGAGCTGTTTTTT,CASSPLAGGPGELFF
.,.,TRBV7-4,TRBJ1-2,TGTGCCAGCAGTTTGGACGGAGCTAACTATGGCTACACCTTC,CASSLDGANYGYTF
.,.,TRBV6-5,TRBJ1-1,TGTGCCAGCAGCGCGGGTCCGACTTTGAACACTGAAGCTTTCTTT,CASSAGPTLNTEAFF
.,TRBD1,TRBV11-2,TRBJ2-3,TGTGCCAGCAGCTTAGCGGGACAGGGGCGCCTTGGCACAGATACGCAGTATTTT,CASSLAGQGRLGTDTQYF
.,TRBD1,TRBV20-1,TRBJ1-2,TGCAGTGCTAGAAGGGACAGGGTCTTGATGGGCTACACCTTC,CSARRDRVLMGYTF
many,.,TRBV11-2,TRBJ2-1,TGTGCCAGCAGCTTGGGTGAGCAGTTCTTC,CASSLGEQFF
.,TRBD1,TRBV20-1,TRBJ1-5,TGCAGTGCTAGAGAGGGACAGGGGAATCAGCCCCAGCATTTT,CSAREGQGNQPQHF
.,TRBD2,TRBV7-3,TRBJ2-1,TGTGCCAGCAGCTCCCTAGCGGGGGGTCACAATGAGCAGTTCTTC,CASSSLAGGHNEQFF
many,.,TRBV11-2,TRBJ2-3,TGTGCCAGCGGGGAACAATACACAGATACGCAGTATTTT,CASGEQYTDTQYF
few,.,TRBV6-6,TRBJ1-5,TGTGCCAGCACCGAGGCTAACCCCGGACATCAGCCCCAGCATTTT,CASTEANPGHQPQHF
.,.,TRBV24-1,TRBJ2-1,TGTGCCACCAGTGATTTGAGGGCGAGCTCCTACAATGAGCAGTTCTTC,CATSDLRASSYNEQFF
many,.,TRBV7-2,TRBJ1-6,TGTGCCAGCAGCTTGGCGGGGTTCAATTCACCCCTCCACTTT,CASSLAGFNSPLHF
few,TRBD1,TRBV3-1,TRBJ1-1,TGTGCCAGCAGCTTACACGGGACAGGGGAGAAGGCTGAAGCTTTCTTT,CASSLHGTGEKAEAFF